A single sample is the source of the 8 T cell receptor beta chains below, sequenced in a study of T cell responses to AZD1222 COVID-19 vaccine. Profiled with immunoSEQ multiplex PCR; TCRdb holds only in-frame clones, not every one. Altogether about 79,000 clones are present, approximately 80% being singletons, with the ten largest covering 20% to 25%. The sequencing used peripheral blood, collected on day 0 of AZD1222 vaccination. These receptors were obtained from an adult in good health.

This clone occurred a few times. The V call is TRBV2, the J call TRBJ2-5; D possibly matches TRBD1 or TRBD2 (6 bases each). The V end lost 3 bases, the J end lost 4 bases, and 9 bases lay between the germline ends. In germline, CDR1 is SNHLY, CDR2 FYNNEI. The CDR3 extends over 13 amino acids. Here the CDR3 DNA reads TGTGCCAGCAGTGATAAGGGGGGAGAGACCCAGTACTTC. It is translated as CASSDKGGETQYF.

The V gene is TRBV28, the J gene TRBJ1-5; D is uncertain. This CDR3 is built from 13 residues. The germline V gene has CDR1 MDHEN and CDR2 SYDVKM. Trimming cost V 7 bases and J 9 bases, with 16 bases left between them. The CDR3 bases are TGTGCCAGCAATCCCAACCGGGTGGGGCCCCAGCATTTT. Its translation is CASNPNRVGPQHF.

CDR3 residues: CASSEVWAYSSYEQYF. The CDR3 DNA reads as TGTGCCAGCAGTGAAGTTTGGGCTTACAGCTCCTACGAGCAGTACTTC. This sequence joins TRBV2 and TRBJ2-7; unclear D gene. The V gene's germline CDR1 is SNHLY and CDR2 FYNNEI. Trimming took 1 base from V and 0 from J, leaving 13 bases between them. The CDR3 runs to 16 residues.

This chain connects TRBV7-2 to TRBJ1-2; D unresolved. The V gene's germline CDR1 is SGHTA and CDR2 FQGNSA. V was trimmed by 1 base and J by 6 bases, leaving 12 bases between them. The length of the CDR3 is 14 residues. The CDR3, as DNA: TGTGCCAGCAGCTTAGGTTCAGCGGTGGATGGCTACACCTTC. Its protein is CASSLGSAVDGYTF.

The chain employs TRBV4-1 and TRBJ1-3; D call uncertain. The CDR3 consists of 15 residues. Germline lookup yields CDR1 MGHRA and CDR2 YSYEKL. Deletions cut 4 bases from V and 2 bases from J, with 12 bases between. CDR3 sequence (DNA): TGCGCCAGCAGCCTAGCCTCCACCCCTGGAAACACCATATATTTT. Protein: CASSLASTPGNTIYF.

The J gene is TRBJ2-7, the V gene TRBV7-9; 11 nucleotides align to TRBD2. The CDR3 loop spans 14 amino acids. J lost 3 bases, V lost 5 bases, and 3 bases had no gene match. The germline CDR1 and CDR2 sequences are SEHNR and FQNEAQ (reference sequence). The CDR3 nucleotides are TGTGCCAGCAGCACTAGCGGGAGAAGCTACGAGCAGTACTTC. Translated: CASSTSGRSYEQYF.

This clone was recorded a few times. The chain uses TRBV7-9 and TRBJ2-2; D may be TRBD1 (5 bases). CDR3 length: 15 residues. Germline CDR1 and CDR2: SEHNR and FQNEAQ (reference sequence). V was clipped by 4 bases and J by 5 bases, with 14 bases between them. As DNA, the CDR3 is TGTGCCAGCAGCTCCCCACTCCAGGGTACCGGGGAGCTGTTTTTT. Amino acid sequence: CASSSPLQGTGELFF.

This clone was detected only a few times. The rearrangement uses TRBV15 and TRBJ2-3; 7 bases agree with TRBD2. Germline CDR1 is LNHNV and CDR2 is YYDKDF (reference sequence). There are 18 residues in the CDR3. V lost 1 base to trimming and J lost 4 bases; unmatched junction nucleotides: 14. The CDR3: CATSRGHRLREKSDTQYF. Written as DNA, the CDR3 is TGTGCCACCAGCAGAGGACACCGTTTGCGGGAGAAGTCAGATACGCAGTATTTT. Looking up the rest from reference TRBV15 and TRBJ2-3 gives the full variable domain: DAMVIQNPRYQVTQFGKPVTLSCSQTLNHNVMYWYQQKSSQAPKLLFHYYDKDFNNEADTPDNFQSRRPNTSFCFLDIRSPGLGDTAMYLCATSRGHRLREKSDTQYFGPGTRLTVL.